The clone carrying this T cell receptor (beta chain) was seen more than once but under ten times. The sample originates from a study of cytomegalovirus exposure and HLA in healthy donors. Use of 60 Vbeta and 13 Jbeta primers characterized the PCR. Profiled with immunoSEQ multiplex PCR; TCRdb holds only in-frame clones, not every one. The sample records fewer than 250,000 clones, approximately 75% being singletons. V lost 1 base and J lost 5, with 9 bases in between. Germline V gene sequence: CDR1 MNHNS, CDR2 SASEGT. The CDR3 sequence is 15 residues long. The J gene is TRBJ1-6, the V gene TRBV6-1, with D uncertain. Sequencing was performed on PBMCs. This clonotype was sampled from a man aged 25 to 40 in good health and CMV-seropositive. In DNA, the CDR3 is TGTGCCAGCAGTGAAGGGGCAAACCATAATTCACCCCTCCACTTT. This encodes CASSEGANHNSPLHF.